A selection of T cell receptor beta chains follows, all from one sample in a study of blood T cell repertoires in COVID-19. Assay: immunoSEQ multiplex PCR; the TCRdb copy retains only in-frame clones and omits some. The sample yields 25,000 to 30,000 clones, roughly nine tenths seen once. The sample was peripheral blood. Receptor source: a man between 65 and 79 years old with active COVID-19. CDR3s include the opening cysteine and the closing phenylalanine or tryptophan. The order of the fields is clone size, J gene, V gene, CDR3 length, D gene, CDR3 protein, CDR3 DNA. D genes are given only for firm matches. The listing skips clone size in some rows; elsewhere it reads once, few, many or a size class.

size: -
J: TRBJ1-2
V: TRBV3-1/TRBV3-2
length: 14
D: -
CDR3: CASSQDGRNYGYTF
DNA: TGTGCCAGCAGCCAAGATGGCAGAAACTATGGCTACACCTTC

size: -
J: TRBJ1-1
V: TRBV6-4
length: 14
D: -
CDR3: CASSAIPGQGKAFF
DNA: TGTGCCAGCAGTGCGATCCCGGGACAAGGGAAAGCTTTCTTT

size: -
J: TRBJ1-6
V: TRBV3-1/TRBV3-2
length: 13
D: -
CDR3: CASSQAFRSPLHF
DNA: TGTGCCAGCAGCCAGGCCTTCCGCTCACCCCTCCACTTT

size: few
J: TRBJ2-7
V: TRBV19
length: 16
D: TRBD1
CDR3: CASSLTSGQGGYEQYF
DNA: TGTGCCAGTAGTCTAACTTCGGGACAGGGGGGCTACGAGCAGTACTTC

size: -
J: TRBJ2-3
V: TRBV7-3
length: 17
D: -
CDR3: CASSPLGLGSSTDTQYF
DNA: TGTGCCAGCAGCCCCCTCGGCTTGGGCAGCAGCACAGATACGCAGTATTTT

size: -
J: TRBJ2-2
V: TRBV30
length: 13
D: -
CDR3: CAWSLPNTGELFF
DNA: TGTGCCTGGAGCCTACCGAACACCGGGGAGCTGTTTTTT

size: -
J: TRBJ2-1
V: TRBV9
length: 14
D: -
CDR3: CASSVGPLGNEQFF
DNA: TGTGCCAGCAGCGTAGGGCCCCTAGGTAATGAGCAGTTCTTC

size: -
J: TRBJ1-2
V: TRBV4-3
length: 13
D: -
CDR3: CASRGGYGYGYTF
DNA: TGCGCCAGCAGGGGAGGGTATGGGTATGGCTACACCTTC

size: -
J: TRBJ1-5
V: TRBV7-2
length: 14
D: TRBD1
CDR3: CASSLGVEGATQHF
DNA: TGTGCCAGCAGCTTAGGAGTTGAGGGGGCGACCCAGCATTTT

size: few
J: TRBJ1-6
V: TRBV19
length: 12
D: -
CDR3: CASTGGGGPLHF
DNA: TGTGCCAGTACTGGCGGAGGAGGGCCCCTCCACTTT

size: -
J: TRBJ1-1
V: TRBV29-1
length: 14
D: -
CDR3: CSVDRAGSNTEAFF
DNA: TGCAGCGTTGACAGGGCAGGGTCCAACACTGAAGCTTTCTTT

size: -
J: TRBJ1-6
V: TRBV7-2
length: 16
D: TRBD1
CDR3: CASSFYPGQGNSPLHF
DNA: TGTGCCAGCAGCTTTTATCCGGGACAGGGAAATTCACCCCTCCACTTT

size: -
J: TRBJ2-7
V: TRBV27
length: 16
D: TRBD1
CDR3: CASSTIRPGQGYEQYF
DNA: TGTGCCAGCAGCACCATCCGACCGGGACAGGGCTACGAGCAGTACTTC

size: -
J: TRBJ1-5
V: TRBV19
length: 15
D: -
CDR3: CASTPGQNGNQPQHF
DNA: TGTGCCAGTACTCCCGGACAAAATGGGAATCAGCCCCAGCATTTT

size: -
J: TRBJ2-7
V: TRBV12-3/TRBV12-4
length: 13
D: -
CDR3: CASSYQVRYEQYF
DNA: TGTGCCAGCAGTTACCAGGTCCGGTACGAGCAGTACTTC

size: -
J: TRBJ2-3
V: TRBV5-1
length: 16
D: TRBD1
CDR3: CASSPFNRGNTDTQYF
DNA: TGCGCCAGCAGCCCCTTCAACAGGGGGAACACAGATACGCAGTATTTT

size: -
J: TRBJ1-2
V: TRBV5-1
length: 12
D: -
CDR3: CASSEPQGGYTF
DNA: TGCGCCAGCAGCGAGCCTCAGGGTGGCTACACCTTC

size: -
J: TRBJ1-5
V: TRBV4-3
length: 15
D: -
CDR3: CASSQEPQGGQPQHF
DNA: TGCGCCAGCAGCCAAGAACCGCAGGGCGGCCAGCCCCAGCATTTT

size: -
J: TRBJ1-5
V: TRBV6-2/TRBV6-3
length: 15
D: TRBD1
CDR3: CASSYLGDRGQPQHF
DNA: TGTGCCAGCAGTTACTTGGGGGACAGGGGGCAGCCCCAGCATTTT

size: few
J: TRBJ1-2
V: TRBV4-3
length: 15
D: -
CDR3: CASSQSTGGTYGYTF
DNA: TGCGCCAGCAGCCAGAGCACGGGGGGCACCTATGGCTACACCTTC

size: -
J: TRBJ1-1
V: TRBV29-1
length: 11
D: -
CDR3: CSTPGNTEAFF
DNA: TGCAGCACTCCAGGGAATACTGAAGCTTTCTTT

size: -
J: TRBJ1-5
V: TRBV4-3
length: 15
D: TRBD1
CDR3: CASSQDRGRGQPQHF
DNA: TGCGCCAGCAGCCAGGACAGGGGTCGAGGTCAGCCCCAGCATTTT

size: -
J: TRBJ2-5
V: TRBV27
length: 16
D: -
CDR3: CASRPAGRGRGETQYF
DNA: TGTGCCAGCAGGCCAGCGGGGCGGGGGCGTGGGGAGACCCAGTACTTC

size: -
J: TRBJ2-5
V: TRBV7-2
length: 14
D: TRBD1
CDR3: CASSSGTGGQTQYF
DNA: TGTGCCAGCAGCTCGGGGACAGGGGGGCAGACCCAGTACTTC

size: -
J: TRBJ2-1
V: TRBV19
length: 14
D: TRBD2
CDR3: CASSIGGGAHEQFF
DNA: TGTGCCAGTAGTATAGGCGGGGGGGCACATGAGCAGTTCTTC

size: -
J: TRBJ2-1
V: TRBV25-1
length: 14
D: TRBD1
CDR3: CASSGTANYNEQFF
DNA: TGTGCCAGCAGCGGGACAGCCAACTACAATGAGCAGTTCTTC

size: -
J: TRBJ1-2
V: TRBV6-5
length: 13
D: TRBD1
CDR3: CASRVTGGEGYTF
DNA: TGTGCCAGCAGGGTTACAGGGGGCGAGGGCTACACCTTC

size: once
J: TRBJ1-2
V: TRBV11-2
length: 12
D: -
CDR3: CASSSIAYGYTF
DNA: TGTGCCAGCAGCTCAATAGCGTATGGCTACACCTTC

size: -
J: TRBJ1-3
V: TRBV9
length: 15
D: -
CDR3: CASSADSHSGNTIYF
DNA: TGTGCCAGCAGCGCAGACAGCCACTCTGGAAACACCATATATTTT

size: -
J: TRBJ2-7
V: TRBV4-1
length: 15
D: TRBD2
CDR3: CASSQVTSGDYEQYF
DNA: TGCGCCAGCAGCCAAGTCACTAGCGGGGACTACGAGCAGTACTTC

size: -
J: TRBJ2-1
V: TRBV7-2
length: 15
D: TRBD1
CDR3: CASSWGQGSYNEQFF
DNA: TGTGCCAGCAGCTGGGGACAGGGGTCCTACAATGAGCAGTTCTTC

size: -
J: TRBJ2-7
V: TRBV4-1
length: 14
D: TRBD2
CDR3: CASSQASGGYEQYF
DNA: TGCGCCAGCAGCCAAGCAAGCGGGGGCTACGAGCAGTACTTC

size: -
J: TRBJ1-4
V: TRBV28
length: 12
D: -
CDR3: CASRTRGGLPEF
DNA: TGTGCCAGCAGAACGCGGGGTGGCTTACCTGAATTT

size: -
J: TRBJ1-6
V: TRBV27
length: 16
D: TRBD1
CDR3: CASSTLPGQGNSPLHF
DNA: TGTGCCAGCAGTACGCTCCCGGGACAGGGGAATTCACCCCTCCACTTT

size: -
J: TRBJ2-3
V: TRBV6-5
length: 15
D: TRBD2
CDR3: CASIQGGQGRGTQYF
DNA: TGTGCCAGCATCCAGGGAGGGCAGGGACGGGGTACGCAGTATTTT

size: -
J: TRBJ1-2
V: TRBV19
length: 15
D: -
CDR3: CASRLRGAQDYGYTF
DNA: TGTGCCAGTAGGCTGCGTGGGGCTCAGGACTATGGCTACACCTTC

size: -
J: TRBJ1-6
V: TRBV18
length: 16
D: -
CDR3: CASSVRHSQNNSPLHF
DNA: TGTGCCAGCTCAGTCCGACACAGCCAGAATAATTCACCCCTCCACTTT

size: -
J: TRBJ1-1
V: TRBV4-3
length: 13
D: -
CDR3: CASSQIGGTGAFF
DNA: TGCGCCAGCAGCCAAATTGGGGGGACGGGGGCTTTCTTT

size: -
J: TRBJ2-5
V: TRBV5-1
length: 15
D: TRBD1
CDR3: CASSQAGQGKETQYF
DNA: TGCGCCAGCAGCCAAGCGGGACAGGGTAAAGAGACCCAGTACTTC

size: -
J: TRBJ1-5
V: TRBV27
length: 13
D: -
CDR3: CASSLKLRQPQHF
DNA: TGTGCCAGCAGTTTAAAGTTGCGTCAGCCCCAGCATTTT

size: once
J: TRBJ1-5
V: TRBV5-6
length: 14
D: TRBD1
CDR3: CASSSYRGDQPQHF
DNA: TGTGCCAGCAGCTCCTACAGGGGAGATCAGCCCCAGCATTTT

size: -
J: TRBJ2-7
V: TRBV5-8
length: 12
D: -
CDR3: CASSFGAYEQYF
DNA: TGTGCCAGCAGCTTCGGGGCCTACGAGCAGTACTTC

size: -
J: TRBJ1-2
V: TRBV4-3
length: 14
D: TRBD1
CDR3: CASGTGGRNYGYTF
DNA: TGCGCCAGCGGGACAGGGGGCCGTAACTATGGCTACACCTTC

size: -
J: TRBJ1-3
V: TRBV2
length: 17
D: TRBD1
CDR3: CASSALQGVISGNTIYF
DNA: TGTGCCAGCAGCGCTTTACAGGGGGTGATTTCTGGAAACACCATATATTTT

size: few
J: TRBJ2-7
V: TRBV2
length: 12
D: -
CDR3: CASAAHSYEQYF
DNA: TGTGCCAGCGCGGCACACTCCTACGAGCAGTACTTC

size: -
J: TRBJ2-1
V: TRBV20-1
length: 17
D: TRBD2
CDR3: CSASDRSQRGGRDEQFF
DNA: TGCAGTGCTAGTGACCGCTCCCAGCGGGGGGGCCGGGATGAGCAGTTCTTC

size: -
J: TRBJ1-2
V: TRBV12-3/TRBV12-4
length: 13
D: -
CDR3: CASREITNYGYTF
DNA: TGTGCCAGCAGAGAGATTACTAACTATGGCTACACCTTC

size: -
J: TRBJ1-6
V: TRBV27
length: 16
D: -
CDR3: CASSLRVGTGGSPLHF
DNA: TGTGCCAGCAGTTTAAGGGTCGGGACGGGGGGTTCACCCCTCCACTTT

size: -
J: TRBJ1-2
V: TRBV7-2
length: 14
D: -
CDR3: CASSRMDSLYGYTF
DNA: TGTGCCAGCAGCCGTATGGACAGCCTCTATGGCTACACCTTC

size: -
J: TRBJ2-7
V: TRBV7-9
length: 14
D: TRBD1
CDR3: CASSPGQGFYEQYF
DNA: TGTGCCAGCAGCCCGGGACAGGGCTTCTACGAGCAGTACTTC

size: -
J: TRBJ2-1
V: TRBV5-4
length: 17
D: -
CDR3: CASSLATTGGAYNEQFF
DNA: TGTGCCAGCAGCTTGGCCACCACGGGGGGCGCCTACAATGAGCAGTTCTTC

size: -
J: TRBJ2-5
V: TRBV30
length: 13
D: -
CDR3: CAWSDGSQETQYF
DNA: TGTGCCTGGAGCGACGGGAGCCAAGAGACCCAGTACTTC

size: few
J: TRBJ2-2
V: TRBV5-3
length: 15
D: -
CDR3: CARSPPTGLTGELFF
DNA: TGTGCCAGAAGCCCCCCGACAGGACTTACCGGGGAGCTGTTTTTT